Shown below are 30 T cell receptor beta chains from a single sample sequenced in a study of blood T cell repertoires in COVID-19. Measured with immunoSEQ multiplex PCR; TCRdb has only the in-frame clones, and not every one. Counted here are 250,000 to 350,000 clones, roughly nine tenths occurring once; the ten biggest clones make up 3%. Material: PBMCs or T cells enriched from blood (not recorded which). Every receptor here comes from a woman aged 45-59 years who had recovered from COVID-19.

This chain joins TRBV7-9 and TRBJ2-3; 13 positions match TRBD2. The junction had 3 bases not matched to a gene; V was cut back by 2 bases and J by 7 bases. This CDR3 is 15 amino acids long. From germline, CDR1 is SEHNR and CDR2 FQNEAQ (reference sequence). The CDR3 protein is CASSLRTSGSHTQYF. CDR3 in DNA: TGTGCCAGCAGCTTAAGGACTAGCGGGAGTCATACGCAGTATTTT. Full variable domain (missing parts from reference TRBV7-9 and TRBJ2-3): DTGVSQNPRHKITKRGQNVTFRCDPISEHNRLYWYRQTLGQGPEFLTYFQNEAQLEKSRLLSDRFSAERPKGSFSTLEIQRTEQGDSAMYLCASSLRTSGSHTQYFGPGTRLTVL.

This chain uses TRBV28 with TRBJ1-1; tentative D call: TRBD1 (6 bases). V lost 6 bases and J lost 4, with 15 bases in between. This CDR3 contains 14 residues. Germline V gene data show CDR1 as MDHEN and CDR2 as SYDVKM. The CDR3 nucleotides read TGTGCCAGCAGCCCAACAGGGTTCGGCACTGAAGCTTTCTTT. It codes for CASSPTGFGTEAFF.

The genes are TRBV9 and TRBJ2-5, with 8 bases identical to TRBD2. CDR1 is SGDLS, CDR2 YYNGEE, per germline. This CDR3 is 16 amino acids long. Trimming took 0 bases from V and 3 from J; bases not matched to a gene: 7. CDR3 in amino acids: CASSVATSGREETQYF. CDR3 bases: TGTGCCAGCAGCGTAGCTACTAGCGGACGTGAAGAGACCCAGTACTTC.

The chain employs TRBV7-9 and TRBJ2-1; 7 bases align to TRBD1. Germline assignment: CDR1 SEHNR and CDR2 FQNEAQ (reference sequence). The J segment lost 0 bases and the V segment lost 3 bases, leaving 5 bases of the junction unmatched. This CDR3 contains 16 residues. The CDR3 sequence: CASSFAQGSSYNEQFF. The DNA for the CDR3 is TGTGCCAGCAGCTTTGCACAGGGGAGCTCCTACAATGAGCAGTTCTTC.

The J gene is TRBJ2-7, the V gene TRBV29-1, with TRBD1 identical over 9 bases. Germline assignment: CDR1 SQVTM and CDR2 ANQGSEA. This CDR3 has 18 amino acids. The trim removed 7 bases at V and 3 bases at J, leaving 22 bases unmatched. CDR3 DNA: TGCAGCGCCCTTACCCCCCCCGATCCAGGGACAGGGAACTACGAGCAGTACTTC. Its protein product is CSALTPPDPGTGNYEQYF.

There are a few counts of this clone. CDR3 DNA: TGTGCCAGCAGCAAAGTATACAGGGGGACTAATGAAAAACTGTTTTTT. It specifies CASSKVYRGTNEKLFF. This rearrangement joins TRBV21-1 to TRBJ1-4; the listed D gene, TRBD1, was not tested against the DNA. TRBV21-1 is given as a pseudogene. The CDR3 loop spans 16 amino acids.

The chain recombines TRBV28 with TRBJ2-1; no clear D gene. In germline, CDR1 is MDHEN, CDR2 SYDVKM. The V and J ends lost 8 bases and 2 bases respectively, with 4 bases between them. This CDR3 comprises 11 residues. The CDR3: CASLAYNEQFF. CDR3 coding DNA: TGTGCCAGCCTCGCCTACAATGAGCAGTTCTTC.

The chain joins TRBV19 to TRBJ2-5; TRBD1 might be the D (6 bases). Looked up from germline, CDR1 is LNHDA and CDR2 is SQIVND (reference sequence). Trimming took 7 bases from V and 5 from J, leaving 17 bases between them. The CDR3 consists of 14 residues. The CDR3: CASKHRDPRETQYF. The CDR3 DNA sequence: TGTGCCAGTAAACACAGGGACCCCCGCGAGACCCAGTACTTC.

The chain uses TRBV7-9 and TRBJ1-1, with a weak D call TRBD1 (6 bases). Germline lookup yields CDR1 SEHNR and CDR2 FQNEAQ (reference sequence). This CDR3 spans 15 amino acids. The ends were cut back, 4 bases at V and 1 base at J, with 13 bases in the middle. CDR3 in amino acids: CASSSTGTWNTEAFF. The CDR3 DNA is TGTGCCAGCAGCTCCACCGGGACATGGAACACTGAAGCTTTCTTT. Full variable domain (rest looked up from reference TRBV7-9 and TRBJ1-1): DTGVSQNPRHKITKRGQNVTFRCDPISEHNRLYWYRQTLGQGPEFLTYFQNEAQLEKSRLLSDRFSAERPKGSFSTLEIQRTEQGDSAMYLCASSSTGTWNTEAFFGQGTRLTVV.

The chain combines TRBV6-5 with TRBJ1-1, with D possibly TRBD1 on 5 matching bases. The germline V gene has CDR1 MNHEY and CDR2 SVGAGI. The CDR3 length is 16 residues. The V end was cut by 1 base, the J end by 5 bases, with 17 bases between. The CDR3 here is CASSYFPFQGGTEAFF. DNA of the CDR3: TGTGCCAGCAGTTACTTCCCATTTCAGGGAGGGACTGAAGCTTTCTTT.

The rearrangement uses TRBV2 and TRBJ1-1; D gene uncertain. V lost 8 bases to trimming and J lost 4 bases, with 11 bases between them. CDR3 length equals 12 residues. Germline assignment: CDR1 SNHLY and CDR2 FYNNEI. CDR3 sequence: CASGSRGTEAFF. The CDR3 coding sequence is TGTGCCAGCGGCTCACGGGGCACTGAAGCTTTCTTT.

The chain uses TRBV2 and TRBJ2-1; 7 bases align to TRBD1. Unmatched junction bases numbered 10, after V lost 8 bases and J lost 12 bases. Germline V lookup: CDR1 SNHLY, CDR2 FYNNEI. The CDR3 spans 12 residues. The DNA of the CDR3 is TGTGCCAGCGGGTGGGAGACAGGGCGGCAGTTCTTC. The encoded protein is CASGWETGRQFF.

V usage is TRBV7-9 and J usage is TRBJ1-5; D gene unclear. CDR1 is SEHNR, CDR2 FQNEAQ, per germline (reference sequence). There are 18 residues in the CDR3. V gave up 5 bases and J gave up 3 bases, with 23 bases separating them. The CDR3 is CASSPGVWSDGDNQPQHF. In DNA form, the CDR3 reads TGTGCCAGCAGCCCCGGGGTTTGGTCGGACGGGGACAATCAGCCCCAGCATTTT.

The chain has TRBV14 and TRBJ2-7, with TRBD2 matching over 8 bases. Germline CDR1 reads SGHDN; CDR2 reads FVKESK. With V trimmed by 1 base and J by 2 bases, 7 bases remained unmatched. There are 16 residues in the CDR3. The CDR3 reads CASSQGLAGPTYEQYF. DNA for the CDR3: TGTGCCAGCAGCCAAGGTCTAGCGGGCCCAACCTACGAGCAGTACTTC.

This clone was found once. The chain joins TRBV20-1 to TRBJ2-3; D not resolved. With 8 bases removed from V and 3 bases from J, the gap between germline ends came to 9 bases. CDR3 length: 11 residues. Germline V gene sequence: CDR1 DFQATT, CDR2 SNEGSKA (reference sequence). The CDR3 sequence is CSPLLTDTQYF. The CDR3 DNA follows: TGCAGTCCACTCTTGACAGATACGCAGTATTTT.

This chain uses TRBV11-2 with TRBJ1-1; D ambiguous. Germline CDR1 SGHAT, CDR2 FQNNGV. The germline V and J ends were trimmed by 5 bases and 5 bases, with 9 bases remaining between them. CDR3 size: 12 residues. CDR3 sequence: CASSRAGTEAFF. The CDR3 bases are TGTGCCAGCAGCCGAGCGGGGACTGAAGCTTTCTTT.

This chain connects TRBV11-2 to TRBJ1-1, with a tentative D call TRBD1 (6 bases). The V gene lost 4 bases and the J gene lost 0 bases, with 9 bases spanning the gap. The germline CDR1 and CDR2 sequences are SGHAT and FQNNGV. The CDR3 covers 14 residues. The CDR3 reads CASSSQGMNTEAFF. The CDR3 DNA reads as TGTGCCAGCAGCTCACAGGGAATGAACACTGAAGCTTTCTTT. The full variable domain, in which reference TRBV11-2 and TRBJ1-1 provide the parts outside the CDR3, is EAGVAQSPRYKIIEKRQSVAFWCNPISGHATLYWYQQILGQGPKLLIQFQNNGVVDDSQLPKDRFSAERLKGVDSTLKIQPAKLEDSAVYLCASSSQGMNTEAFFGQGTRLTVV.

This chain connects TRBV28 to TRBJ2-7, with D perhaps matching TRBD2 (6 bases). Germline values: CDR1 MDHEN, CDR2 SYDVKM. CDR3 length: 14 amino acids. Deletions cut 3 bases from V and 0 bases from J, with 9 bases between. CDR3 sequence reads: CASSLTGDSYEQYF. The CDR3 DNA reads TGTGCCAGCAGTTTGACGGGGGACTCCTACGAGCAGTACTTC.

This sequence joins TRBV20-1 and TRBJ1-2; no reliable D call. Germline V CDR1 and CDR2: DFQATT, SNEGSKA (reference sequence). The ends were cut back, 3 bases at V and 1 base at J, with 6 bases in the middle. This CDR3 is 12 amino acids long. CDR3 sequence: CSASQINYGYTF. DNA of the CDR3: TGCAGTGCTAGTCAGATTAACTATGGCTACACCTTC.

The CDR3 sequence is CASRVTMQETQYF. CDR3 nucleotides: TGTGCCAGCCGGGTAACGATGCAAGAGACCCAGTACTTC. The gene calls are TRBV12-3 or TRBV12-4 and TRBJ2-5, with D unclear. This CDR3 is built from 13 residues. V lost 8 bases to trimming and J lost 2 bases, with 12 bases between them.

The chain carries TRBV18 and TRBJ1-2; tentatively, D is TRBD1 (6 bases). CDR3 size: 14 residues. Per the germline V gene, CDR1 is KGHSH and CDR2 is LQKENI. The V end was cut by 3 bases, the J end by 8 bases, with 16 bases between. The CDR3 loop reads CASSPPTTGTGYTF. CDR3 in DNA: TGTGCCAGCTCACCGCCCACTACAGGGACCGGCTACACCTTC.

V and J are TRBV7-3 and TRBJ1-3; tentative D call: TRBD1 (5 bases). Germline V CDR1 and CDR2: SGHTA, FQGTGA. Trimming cost V 5 bases and J 2 bases, with 13 bases left between them. The CDR3 runs 15 residues. The CDR3 bases are TGTGCCAGCAGCCCCGGGACTGGACCTGGAAACACCATATATTTT. Amino acids: CASSPGTGPGNTIYF.

This clone was seen only once. The chain combines TRBV15 with TRBJ2-1, with D possibly matching TRBD2 (6 bases). The CDR3 is 12 residues long. Looked up from germline, CDR1 is LNHNV and CDR2 is YYDKDF (reference sequence). The V gene lost 5 bases and the J gene lost 9 bases, with 11 bases spanning the gap. Here the CDR3 reads CATSEGLGEQFF. CDR3 nucleotide sequence: TGTGCCACCAGCGAGGGACTGGGTGAGCAGTTCTTC.

Only a few counts were recorded for this clone. The chain links TRBV30 to TRBJ1-3; D is ambiguous. Deletions cut 4 bases from V and 0 bases from J, with 13 bases between. The CDR3 covers 15 residues. CDR1 and CDR2 (germline): GTSNPN, SVGIG (reference sequence). The CDR3 DNA sequence: TGTGCCTGGAATTCCGCGGAGTACTCTGGAAACACCATATATTTT. Translating it yields CAWNSAEYSGNTIYF.

This chain joins TRBV19 and TRBJ1-5; TRBD1 matches 8 bases. Germline CDR1 reads LNHDA; CDR2 reads SQIVND (reference sequence). V shed 3 bases and J 6 bases; nucleotides not matched to a gene: 10. This CDR3 contains 16 residues. The chain's CDR3 is CASSISTGEFFQPQHF. The CDR3 region has the DNA TGTGCCAGTAGTATTTCGACAGGGGAGTTTTTTCAGCCCCAGCATTTT.

This chain links TRBV28 with TRBJ1-4, with 8 bases fitting TRBD1. The length of the CDR3 is 13 residues. The V and J ends lost 10 bases and 5 bases, in that order; junction bases with no gene match: 6. The germline V gene encodes CDR1 MDHEN and CDR2 SYDVKM. The CDR3 bases are TGTGCCACCGCTCGACAGGGGAATGAAAAACTGTTTTTT. Translating gives CATARQGNEKLFF.

The chain couples TRBV13 to TRBJ1-6; D is undetermined. The CDR3 has 14 amino acids. Germline V gives CDR1 PRHDT, CDR2 FYEKMQ (reference sequence). V was clipped by 2 bases and J by 8 bases, with 10 bases between them. The CDR3 spells CASSLTGRYSPLHF. The CDR3 DNA follows: TGTGCCAGCAGCTTAACGGGTCGTTATTCACCCCTCCACTTT.

This rearrangement joins TRBV10-3 to TRBJ2-1, with D possibly being TRBD2 (6 bases). Germline assignment: CDR1 ENHRY and CDR2 SYGVKD. This CDR3 has 14 amino acids. Trimming stripped 6 bases from V and 8 bases from J, with 17 bases between. The CDR3 DNA is TGTGCCATCAGGGCCGGGACTTCCGTCGATGAGCAGTTCTTC. This codes for CAIRAGTSVDEQFF.

CDR3 amino acids: CASSQGLAGVGETQYF. In DNA form, the CDR3 reads TGCGCCAGCAGCCAGGGTTTAGCGGGAGTGGGAGAGACCCAGTACTTC. The chain combines TRBV4-3 with TRBJ2-5, with 9 nucleotides matching TRBD2. J was trimmed by 4 bases and V by 3 bases; bases with no gene match: 9. Looked up from germline, CDR1 is LGHNA and CDR2 is YSLEER. CDR3 length: 16 amino acids.

The chain uses TRBV18 and TRBJ1-2; 10 bases are shared with TRBD1. V lost 3 bases and J lost 3; bases outside the gene matches: 4. This CDR3 contains 15 residues. Looked up from germline, CDR1 is KGHSH and CDR2 is LQKENI. The CDR3, as DNA: TGTGCCAGCTCACCCCGGACAGGGGGAGACTATGGCTACACCTTC. Its translation is CASSPRTGGDYGYTF.